The T cell receptor (beta chain) described here comes from a study of T cell responses to AZD1222 COVID-19 vaccine (dated by TCRdb to the early 2020s). Some background on the complete study: TCR sequencing covered fewer than 250 trial participants: 200 to 210 given two doses of AZD1222 and 26 given two doses of MenACWY control vaccine. Enrollment into the trials was organized by age into subgroups of 18-55, 56-69 and 70-plus years, and those subgroups contained roughly 150, 30 and 60 TCR-sequenced participants, respectively. Study-level results and caveats: Because no samples from the day 14 peak response were available, repertoires could be characterized only after the peak T cell response. Reportedly, close to half of the unique spike-specific TCRs recognized epitopes lying outside the regions that are mutated in the B.1.351 and B.1.1.7 variants. Participants were mostly white British and included more females than males, and it was suggested by the authors that clonal diversity may have been underestimated. After two AZD1222 doses, spike-specific TCR breadth and depth were significantly higher than at day 0 and than in MenACWY recipients. The vaccine-associated CD4 TCRs covered the entire spike protein, and the dominant responses fell in regions 160-218 and 743-854. Conclusions about previously exposed vaccinees were limited because only a handful of AZD1222 recipients were SARS-CoV-2 seropositive at baseline. In the small 56-69-year group, the increase in depth fell short of significance, most likely because of low power.

Notes on this clone: The specificity of this receptor is unknown. One base away there is no much larger clone; base qualities are not given.

The time point label here, explained by the study, means: about 28 days (+/-7) after the second vaccine dose. AZD1222 recipients with second doses at about 4 weeks or about 12 weeks were pooled, because spike-specific TCR depth and breadth did not differ between schedules. The vaccinee samples were drawn from two UK trials, COV001 and COV002, one of which was a single-blind randomized controlled phase 2/3 trial testing AZD1222 (ChAdOx1 nCoV-19) in healthy adults. For TCRbeta chain sequencing, PBMC samples from trial participants were taken at day 0 and at day 28 after the second dose. V is cut by 7 bases and J by 2 bases, and the space between the germline ends is 11 bases. The CDR3 starts with the cysteine, ends with the phenylalanine, and has 14 residues. Only the CDR3 part of the read is kept: 42 bases, read in frame from the first base. CDR1 and CDR2 are read off the germline V gene (reference sequence) as MNHEY and SMNVEV.

The CDR3 regions of human TCRbeta chains were analyzed by immunosequencing. The study's processing was this. Repertoire TCRs were checked for matches against a reference library of SARS-CoV-2-specific TCRs that had been generated using the MIRA antigen-specificity platform. Breadth was defined as the fraction of unique TCRs that were SARS-CoV-2-associated. Depth was defined as the fraction of total T cells that were SARS-CoV-2-associated. Using the MIRA data, each spike-specific TCR was assigned both to the spike region to which the TCR was reactive and to a CD4 or CD8 class. Log10-transformed breadth and depth values were compared by one-way ANOVA with Sidak's multiple comparisons tests. The clones in this table, taken by TCRdb from immuneACCESS, are in-frame only. Not every clone is retained; where verified, under half of the shortfall comes from an unresolved V gene, and the cause of the rest is unknown. The V and J calls and the clone size are those of that table, but D and trimming were determined from the DNA. The sample table contains 250,000 to 300,000 clones; only one count was recorded for around 93% of them. The ten largest clones take up around 0.5% of the sample.

Rearrangement joined TRBV27 to TRBJ2-2; the D segment cannot be called with confidence. Sample: peripheral blood, taken 28 days after the second AZD1222 dose. The receptor's source is an adult who received the AZD1222 COVID-19 vaccine. In nucleotide form, the sequence is TGTGCCAGCACGACGACCGGCAACACCGGGGAGCTGTTTTTT. This gives the protein CASTTTGNTGELFF.